This T cell receptor beta chain was captured by sequencing in a study of cytomegalovirus exposure and HLA in healthy donors. The PCR made use of 60 Vbeta and 13 Jbeta primers. Sequencing was performed with immunoSEQ multiplex PCR; in TCRdb, only in-frame clones are kept and a portion is missing. The repertoire consists of 100,000 or so clones, with approximately 85% occurring once and the leading ten covering 3% to 5%. This CDR3 is 13 amino acids long. CDR1 and CDR2 (germline): KGHSH, LQKENI. Trimming at V came to 4 bases and at J to 3 bases, leaving 3 bases not matched to a gene. V gene TRBV18 combines with J gene TRBJ2-7, with 7 nucleotides matching TRBD1. The sequence derives from a man aged 25 to 45 in good health and CMV-seronegative. The sequencing sample was made of PBMCs. The CDR3 reads CASSRDRVYEQYF. CDR3 nucleotides: TGTGCCAGCTCACGCGACAGGGTCTACGAGCAGTACTTC. The full variable domain, with the rest looked up from reference TRBV18 and TRBJ2-7, is NAGVMQNPRHLVRRRGQEARLRCSPMKGHSHVYWYRQLPEEGLKFMVYLQKENIIDESGMPKERFSAEFPKEGPSILRIQQVVRGDSAAYFCASSRDRVYEQYFGPGTRLTVT.